This T cell receptor (beta chain) was sequenced for a study listed by TCRdb under 2016. Libraries came from RT-PCR. The listed sequencing device is Illumina MiSeq. TCRdb passed the public sequencing reads through fastp at Q25 and MiXCR, retaining productive beta sequences. Rows merge per CDR3 protein into single entries with the most common DNA and genes. This sample gives 650,000 to 800,000 distinct CDR3 sequences in total; 14% of them show up just once. In total, the top ten clones hold 3.6% of the sample. Of note for this clonotype: Its antigen remains unidentified. No base quality information exists; no much larger clone differs at one position.

The germline V gene encodes CDR1 SNHLY and CDR2 FYNNEI. Including the terminal cysteine and phenylalanine, the CDR3 comprises 14 residues. The kept DNA is CDR3 alone, 42 bases in frame from the first base. V and J lose 8 bases and 4 bases, and a span of 17 bases separates them. The clonotype was recovered from a female donor in good health, serving as a healthy control. The sample consisted of memory CD4+ T cells from blood. The chain is encoded by TRBV2 joined to TRBJ1-2, with the D gene uncertain. The CDR3 corresponds to CASSRVAAGYGYTF. The sequenced DNA: TGTGCCAGCTCCCGGGTGGCGGCCGGCTATGGCTACACCTTC.